This is a list of T cell receptor beta chains from one sample in a study of T cells after yellow fever vaccination. TCRdb analysed the 5' RACE reads with MiXCR anew, one entry per CDR3 protein. Here the sample spans approximately 250,000 distinct CDR3 sequences, about 5% being singletons. Sequenced material: CD4+ T cells sorted from PBMCs, taken on the day of the yellow fever booster vaccination. Every receptor here comes from a man between 18 and 35 years old who received the YFV17D yellow fever vaccine. The CDR3 runs from the conserved cysteine through the conserved F or W. The D gene is left open where the match is weak. Clone size, where shown, is once, few, many, or a class for clones that have expanded.

>TRBJ2-2|.|few|TRBV6-5
CASLDPSWGTGELFF
TGTGCCAGCCTCGACCCTAGTTGGGGCACCGGGGAGCTGTTTTTT
>TRBJ1-1|TRBD1|.|TRBV29-1
CSVGQDEAFF
TGCAGCGTCGGACAGGACGAAGCTTTCTTT
>TRBJ1-4|.|few|TRBV18
CASSPRDGREKLFF
TGTGCCAGCTCACCACGGGACGGTAGGGAAAAACTGTTTTTT
>TRBJ1-5|TRBD1|few|TRBV6-2/TRBV6-3
CATRQGGDQPQHF
TGTGCCACTCGACAGGGTGGAGATCAGCCCCAGCATTTT
>TRBJ2-1|.|many|TRBV4-3
CASSVLLGVRNNEQFF
TGCGCCAGCAGCGTCCTTTTGGGGGTAAGGAACAATGAGCAGTTCTTC
>TRBJ2-7|TRBD1|.|TRBV19
CASSRWDSRDEQYF
TGTGCCAGTAGTAGGTGGGACAGCCGGGACGAGCAGTACTTC
>TRBJ2-3|.|many|TRBV7-9
CASSLAGRNRDTQYF
TGTGCCAGCAGCTTAGCGGGGAGGAATAGGGATACGCAGTATTTT
>TRBJ1-2|.|.|TRBV19
CASSGRFSLYGYTF
TGTGCCAGTAGCGGACGGTTCTCTCTCTATGGCTACACCTTC
>TRBJ2-7|.|few|TRBV14
CASSSQAGHVYEQYF
TGTGCCAGCAGCTCTCAAGCTGGACACGTCTACGAGCAGTACTTC
>TRBJ2-7|.|.|TRBV10-3
CAISLDSTREQYF
TGTGCCATCAGTTTGGACAGCACTCGGGAGCAGTACTTC
>TRBJ2-2|.|few|TRBV6-2/TRBV6-3
CASSYRLEGTELFF
TGTGCCAGCAGTTACCGACTGGAGGGTACGGAGCTGTTTTTT
>TRBJ1-1|.|.|TRBV27
CASRSEMNTEAFF
TGTGCCAGCAGATCTGAGATGAACACTGAAGCTTTCTTT
>TRBJ1-1|.|.|TRBV7-9
CASSLLLQENTEAFF
TGTGCCAGCAGCTTATTACTTCAGGAGAACACTGAAGCTTTCTTT
>TRBJ1-6|.|.|TRBV2
CASSETVHSPLHF
TGTGCCAGCAGCGAAACAGTGCATTCACCCCTCCACTTT
>TRBJ2-2|.|.|TRBV6-5
CASSRDRPWELFF
TGTGCCAGCAGCCGCGACAGGCCCTGGGAGCTGTTTTTT
>TRBJ1-1|.|few|TRBV6-6
CASSYKEGVNTEAFF
TGTGCCAGCAGTTACAAGGAGGGGGTGAACACTGAAGCTTTCTTT
>TRBJ1-1|TRBD1|few|TRBV10-3
CATQGTEKTEAFF
TGTGCCACACAGGGGACTGAAAAAACTGAAGCTTTCTTT
>TRBJ2-1|TRBD2|.|TRBV6-2/TRBV6-3
CASSWIAGGAMGYNEQFF
TGTGCCAGCAGTTGGATAGCGGGGGGGGCGATGGGATACAATGAGCAGTTCTTC
>TRBJ1-6|TRBD1|few|TRBV18
CASSPGTGGNNSPLHF
TGTGCCAGCTCACCGGGGACAGGGGGAAATAATTCACCCCTCCACTTT
>TRBJ1-1|.|.|TRBV5-1
CASSGGGGGTEAFF
TGCGCCAGCAGCGGCGGGGGAGGGGGCACTGAAGCTTTCTTT
>TRBJ2-3|TRBD2|many|TRBV11-2
CASSPTSGGWTDTQYF
TGTGCCAGCAGCCCGACTAGCGGGGGGTGGACAGATACGCAGTATTTT
>TRBJ1-5|TRBD1|.|TRBV5-1
CASSAGTGSSQHQHF
TGCGCCAGCAGCGCCGGGACAGGGTCTAGTCAGCACCAGCATTTT
>TRBJ1-2|TRBD1|few|TRBV2
CASTPTGDRGGYTF
TGTGCCAGCACTCCAACAGGGGATCGAGGTGGCTACACCTTC
>TRBJ1-3|.|few|TRBV7-2
CASTLGVYGGNTIYF
TGTGCCAGCACCCTAGGGGTATATGGAGGAAACACCATATATTTT
>TRBJ2-1|.|.|TRBV6-5
CASSYPGPINEQFF
TGTGCCAGCAGTTACCCGGGGCCCATCAATGAGCAGTTCTTC
>TRBJ1-1|.|many|TRBV5-1
CASSLQGTNTEAFF
TGCGCCAGCAGCTTGCAGGGGACGAACACTGAAGCTTTCTTT
>TRBJ2-1|.|many|TRBV4-2
CASSQRGGGQYNEQFF
TGTGCCAGCAGCCAGAGGGGGGGGGGCCAGTACAATGAGCAGTTCTTC
>TRBJ2-1|.|many|TRBV5-1
CASSLEGEFYNEQFF
TGCGCCAGCAGCTTGGAAGGGGAATTCTACAATGAGCAGTTCTTC
>TRBJ2-1|.|many|TRBV5-6
CASSLAGLASSYNEQFF
TGTGCCAGCAGCTTGGCCGGACTCGCGAGCTCCTACAATGAGCAGTTCTTC
>TRBJ2-3|TRBD2|many|TRBV7-2
CASSLWRGSSTDTQYF
TGTGCCAGCAGCTTATGGCGGGGGAGTAGCACAGATACGCAGTATTTT
>TRBJ1-2|.|few|TRBV7-2
CASSPGQSTNYGYTF
TGTGCCAGCAGCCCTGGACAGAGTACTAACTATGGCTACACCTTC
>TRBJ2-2|.|few|TRBV6-2/TRBV6-3
CASSPLRDHTGELFF
TGTGCCAGCAGCCCCCTCCGGGACCACACCGGGGAGCTGTTTTTT
>TRBJ2-1|TRBD2|.|TRBV5-4
CASSLTSGVSSYNEQFF
TGTGCCAGCAGCTTGACTAGCGGGGTGAGCTCCTACAATGAGCAGTTCTTC
>TRBJ1-2|.|.|TRBV6-6
CASSLEIGRGYTF
TGTGCCAGCAGCCTCGAAATAGGGCGCGGCTACACCTTC
>TRBJ2-1|.|many|TRBV12-3/TRBV12-4
CASSQWRGHPDEQFF
TGTGCCAGCAGCCAGTGGCGCGGACACCCAGATGAGCAGTTCTTC
>TRBJ1-5|.|few|TRBV20-1
CSALRGSNQPQHF
TGCAGTGCTCTTAGGGGGTCTAATCAGCCCCAGCATTTT
>TRBJ1-6|TRBD1|.|TRBV5-4
CASSSGGGQSNSPLHF
TGTGCCAGCAGCTCCGGGGGGGGACAGAGTAATTCACCCCTCCACTTT
>TRBJ1-4|.|.|TRBV12-3/TRBV12-4
CASRGLFGRLFF
TGTGCCAGCAGGGGGCTATTCGGAAGACTGTTTTTT
>TRBJ1-2|.|many|TRBV6-5
CASSYSKRAHGVNYGYTF
TGTGCCAGCAGTTACTCGAAGCGGGCCCACGGGGTTAACTATGGCTACACCTTC
>TRBJ2-1|.|.|TRBV20-1
CSAIPPGDEQFF
TGCAGTGCTATTCCCCCGGGCGATGAGCAGTTCTTC
>TRBJ2-1|.|few|TRBV2
CASSEAPIGTPLF
TGTGCCAGCAGTGAAGCGCCTATCGGGACCCCCCTCTTC
>TRBJ2-2|TRBD2|.|TRBV6-2/TRBV6-3
CASSFSGGDTGELFF
TGTGCCAGCAGTTTTAGCGGGGGTGACACCGGGGAGCTGTTTTTT
>TRBJ1-2|TRBD1|.|TRBV7-2
CASSLTSGTVNYGYTF
TGTGCCAGCAGCTTAACCTCCGGGACAGTTAACTATGGCTACACCTTC
>TRBJ2-1|.|.|TRBV20-1
CSARKPGTFWEQFF
TGCAGTGCTAGAAAACCCGGGACCTTCTGGGAGCAGTTCTTC
>TRBJ2-6|TRBD1|many|TRBV5-1
CASSSRDSTNVLTF
TGCGCCAGCAGCTCCCGGGACAGCACCAACGTCCTGACTTTC
>TRBJ2-1|.|few|TRBV24-1
CATSDAQSAGNEQFF
TGTGCCACCAGTGACGCGCAATCCGCGGGGAATGAGCAGTTCTTC
>TRBJ2-3|.|few|TRBV12-3/TRBV12-4
CASSYVSTDTQYF
TGTGCCAGCAGTTACGTTAGCACAGATACGCAGTATTTT
>TRBJ1-1|.|few|TRBV4-2
CASSQDWVTEAFF
TGTGCCAGCAGCCAAGATTGGGTGACTGAAGCTTTCTTT
>TRBJ2-3|.|many|TRBV4-3
CASSQVLGDTQYF
TGCGCCAGCAGCCAAGTACTGGGAGATACGCAGTATTTT
>TRBJ2-5|.|few|TRBV4-1
CASTPGPRETQYF
TGCGCCAGCACTCCCGGCCCCAGAGAGACCCAGTACTTC
>TRBJ2-3|.|many|TRBV7-2
CASSPQQLAQTTQYF
TGTGCCAGCAGCCCCCAGCAGTTAGCACAGACAACGCAGTATTTT
>TRBJ1-2|.|many|TRBV7-2
CASSRDLYGYTF
TGTGCCAGCAGCCGGGACCTCTATGGCTACACCTTC
>TRBJ1-3|TRBD1|many|TRBV12-3/TRBV12-4
CASISGTDGNTIYF
TGTGCCAGCATTTCCGGGACAGATGGAAACACCATATATTTT
>TRBJ2-3|.|few|TRBV6-5
CASSYGYGAADTQYF
TGTGCCAGCAGTTACGGGTATGGGGCGGCAGATACGCAGTATTTT
>TRBJ2-1|TRBD2|few|TRBV20-1
CSARGTSGVSSYNEQFF
TGCAGTGCTAGAGGGACTAGCGGGGTCAGCTCCTACAATGAGCAGTTCTTC
>TRBJ2-1|TRBD1|once|TRBV18
CASSPQVQGINEQFF
TGTGCCAGCTCACCACAAGTACAGGGGATCAATGAGCAGTTCTTC
>TRBJ1-2|.|many|TRBV9
CASSVAPHGNYGYTF
TGTGCCAGCAGCGTAGCCCCGCACGGCAACTATGGCTACACCTTC
>TRBJ2-7|TRBD2|few|TRBV7-2
CASSPGLAGGLDEQYF
TGTGCCAGCAGCCCGGGACTAGCGGGGGGGCTGGATGAGCAGTACTTC
>TRBJ2-5|.|few|TRBV5-1
CASSLVGAQTQYF
TGCGCCAGCAGCTTGGTGGGGGCTCAGACCCAGTACTTC